This T cell receptor beta chain emerged from a study of spatial heterogeneity in lung cancer. Across the whole study: Follow-up PBMC specimens underwent sequencing when available; their median timing was roughly 2 years after resection. Sequence detection consistently recorded a greater number of beta-chain than alpha-chain sequences. Study-wide results and limits: Blood showed ubiquitous tumor TCRs more often at resection than at routine follow-up.

Every cDNA TCR molecule received its own unique molecular identifier. TCRdb re-analysed the 5' RACE reads in MiXCR, keeping a single row per CDR3 protein. The table has fewer than 20,000 distinct CDR3 sequences, under 10% seen once. CDR3 size: 15 residues. CDR1 is WSHSY and CDR2 is SAAADI in the germline V gene. Trimming pared 7 bases from V and 1 base from J, leaving 16 bases between. Time point reported: blood at routine non-recurrence follow-up after resection. Turning to this clonotype: Its antigen is undetermined.

Sequenced material: PBMCs, taken at follow-up. The clonotype originates from a male donor with early-stage non-small cell lung cancer. V is TRBV10-2 and J is TRBJ1-1, with a possible D match to TRBD1 (5 bases). As DNA, the CDR3 is TGCGCCAGCACCGGATTTGGGGACGCGAACACTGAAGCTTTCTTT. This gives the protein CASTGFGDANTEAFF.